A selection of T cell receptor beta chains follows, all from one sample in a study of identical twins. TCRdb reprocessed the 5' RACE reads via MiXCR and lists one record per CDR3 protein. The repertoire holds 200,000 to 250,000 distinct CDR3 sequences, with around 6.5% as singletons. This same sample was also part of a study on T cells expressing NK-cell markers.

Sequences were obtained from CD8+ T cells sorted from blood. The receptors were sampled from a woman younger than 30 in good health. Both conserved end residues are part of each CDR3. Fields, in order: V gene, J gene, clone size, D gene, CDR3 protein, CDR3 DNA. D genes are given only for firm matches. Size values are once, few and many counts, or a class for expanded clones, and some rows have none.

TRBV5-8	TRBJ1-5	-	-	CASSYQGLNQPQHF	TGTGCCAGCAGCTATCAGGGGCTCAATCAGCCCCAGCATTTT
TRBV7-2	TRBJ2-3	many	-	CASSLLPDTQYF	TGTGCCAGCAGCCTTCTCCCTGATACGCAGTATTTT
TRBV4-1	TRBJ2-7	-	TRBD2	CASSQEPRGGTYEQYF	TGCGCCAGCAGCCAAGAACCACGCGGGGGGACCTACGAGCAGTACTTC
TRBV11-2	TRBJ2-1	few	-	CASSPGDQSQFF	TGTGCCAGCAGCCCCGGGGACCAGAGTCAGTTCTTC
TRBV9	TRBJ2-5	few	-	CASSVYGVIRETQYF	TGTGCCAGCAGCGTCTACGGGGTAATCAGAGAGACCCAGTACTTC
TRBV7-9	TRBJ1-5	-	-	CASSLPGRDQPQHF	TGTGCCAGCAGCTTACCAGGGAGAGATCAGCCCCAGCATTTT
TRBV20-1	TRBJ1-2	few	-	CSALGPGGYTF	TGCAGTGCCCTTGGACCTGGTGGCTACACCTTC
TRBV2	TRBJ2-7	many	TRBD1	CASRRQGAMDEQYF	TGTGCCAGCAGGCGACAGGGGGCAATGGACGAGCAGTACTTC
TRBV3-1	TRBJ1-1	-	TRBD1	CASSPRDRGHTEAFF	TGTGCCAGCAGCCCGAGAGACAGGGGGCACACTGAAGCTTTCTTT
TRBV10-3	TRBJ2-6	-	TRBD1	CAISGPPGQGSSGANVLTF	TGTGCCATCAGTGGGCCACCGGGACAGGGGAGCTCTGGGGCCAACGTCCTGACTTTC
TRBV19	TRBJ1-2	few	-	CASSSQANYGYTF	TGTGCCAGTAGTAGTCAAGCCAACTATGGCTACACCTTC
TRBV7-7	TRBJ2-1	few	TRBD2	CASSHEGLASYNEQFF	TGTGCCAGCAGTCATGAGGGACTAGCGTCTTACAATGAGCAGTTCTTC
TRBV6-1	TRBJ2-2	-	TRBD2	CATIAGGNTGELFF	TGTGCCACGATAGCGGGAGGAAACACCGGGGAGCTGTTTTTT